The 21 T cell receptor beta chains below all came from one sample that was sequenced in a study of blood T cell repertoires in COVID-19. Some clones are missing from TCRdb's copy, which holds only in-frame ones; the method was immunoSEQ multiplex PCR. The data hold about 150,000 clones, with 80% to 90% observed a single time. The specimen was peripheral blood. Every receptor here comes from a man in his sixties with active or convalescent COVID-19.

In this sample, this clone turned up many times. This chain connects TRBV30 to TRBJ1-2, with 7 bases matching TRBD1. The length of the CDR3 is 15 residues. Trimming took 4 bases from V and 0 from J; bases not matched to a gene: 8. Germline V gene lookup returns CDR1 GTSNPN and CDR2 SVGIG (reference sequence). CDR3 coding DNA: TGTGCCTGGATGACAGCCGGGACAGCTAACTATGGCTACACCTTC. Its protein product is CAWMTAGTANYGYTF.

The chain links TRBV4-1 to TRBJ2-1; 12 nucleotides align to TRBD2. The J segment lost 5 bases and the V segment lost 0 bases, leaving 5 bases of the junction unmatched. The CDR3 consists of 17 residues. Germline V gene sequence: CDR1 MGHRA, CDR2 YSYEKL. The CDR3 DNA is TGCGCCAGCAGCCAAGACACTAGCGGGAGGTACCACAATGAGCAGTTCTTC. Protein: CASSQDTSGRYHNEQFF.

This clone was detected only a few times. The genes are TRBV7-3 and TRBJ1-2; the match to TRBD1 covers 8 bases. The CDR3 has 16 amino acids. With 3 bases clipped from V and 2 bases from J, the junction kept 8 bases outside the gene matches. Looked up from germline, CDR1 is SGHTA and CDR2 is FQGTGA. The CDR3 bases are TGTGCCAGCAGCTTTTCAGGGGGCACTAACAACTATGGCTACACCTTC. Translating gives CASSFSGGTNNYGYTF.

The chain joins TRBV6-2 or TRBV6-3 to TRBJ2-3, with TRBD1 matching over 9 bases. The CDR3 has 14 residues. V was clipped by 2 bases and J by 7 bases; unmatched bases: 4. In germline, CDR1 is MNHEY, CDR2 SVGEGT. CDR3 nucleotide sequence: TGTGCCAGCAGTTACGGGGACAGGGCCTATACGCAGTATTTT. Translating it yields CASSYGDRAYTQYF.

On this clone: The junction departs from the called germline gene at one end, perhaps through a read error. This chain uses TRBV2 with TRBJ1-2; D call uncertain. Germline loops: CDR1 SNHLY, CDR2 FYNNEI. The CDR3 is 12 residues long. The CDR3 sequence: CASSVGNSGYTF. The CDR3 DNA reads as TGTGCCAGCAGTGTGGGCAACTCTGGCTACACCTTC. The full variable domain, in which reference TRBV2 and TRBJ1-2 provide the parts outside the CDR3, is EPEVTQTPSHQVTQMGQEVILRCVPISNHLYFYWYRQILGQKVEFLVSFYNNEISEKSEIFDDQFSVERPDGSNFTLKIRSTKLEDSAMYFCASSVGNSGYTFGSGTRLTVV.

V is TRBV19 and J is TRBJ2-5, with TRBD2 identical over 8 bases. CDR3 size: 15 residues. Germline CDR1 reads LNHDA; CDR2 reads SQIVND (reference sequence). The junction had 10 bases not matched to a gene; V was cut back by 6 bases and J by 4 bases. The CDR3 sequence is CASRRTSRTIETQYF. The CDR3 coding sequence is TGTGCCAGTAGACGGACTAGCAGGACGATAGAGACCCAGTACTTC.

The sample holds one count of this clone. The V gene is TRBV5-5, the J gene TRBJ2-5, with 8 positions matching TRBD2. The CDR3 is made up of 16 amino acids. The V gene's germline CDR1 is SGHKS and CDR2 YYEKEE (reference sequence). V was pared by 3 bases and J by 4 bases, with 11 bases of the junction left unmatched. The CDR3 loop reads CASSSPSGTRAETQYF. The CDR3 bases are TGTGCCAGCAGCTCACCCTCCGGGACTAGAGCAGAGACCCAGTACTTC.

This clone was seen once. The rearrangement links TRBV6-6 to TRBJ2-5; 7 positions agree with TRBD2. CDR1 MNHNY and CDR2 SVGAGI come from the germline V gene (reference sequence). The length of the CDR3 is 14 residues. The V segment lost 8 bases and the J segment 3 bases; nucleotides outside the gene matches: 9. CDR3 loop: CASAAGTTEETQYF. For the CDR3, the DNA is TGTGCCAGCGCGGCCGGGACTACTGAAGAGACCCAGTACTTC.

The chain employs TRBV5-8 and TRBJ1-1; D not certain. The CDR3 extends over 14 amino acids. Germline V gene data show CDR1 as SGHTS and CDR2 as YDEGEE. The V end was cut by 4 bases, the J end by 5 bases, with 15 bases between. The CDR3 sequence is CASSRARGRTEAFF. CDR3 bases: TGTGCCAGCAGCCGCGCCCGGGGTAGGACTGAAGCTTTCTTT.

The chain employs TRBV6-2 or TRBV6-3 and TRBJ2-7; D is perhaps TRBD2 (5 bases). This CDR3 comprises 15 residues. V lost 5 bases and J lost 1, with 15 bases in between. From germline, CDR1 is MNHEY and CDR2 SVGEGT. CDR3 nucleotides: TGTGCCAGCAGTACCGCGGGTCAGTTGTCCTACGAGCAGTACTTC. Its translation: CASSTAGQLSYEQYF.

CDR3 loop: CASKLGGTGGHNTEAFF. The CDR3 DNA sequence: TGTGCCAGCAAACTAGGGGGGACAGGGGGCCATAACACTGAAGCTTTCTTT. This chain joins TRBV28 and TRBJ1-1; TRBD1 matches 12 bases. After removal of 7 bases from V and 2 bases from J, the junction contained 11 bases not matched to a gene. This CDR3 comprises 17 residues. Germline loops: CDR1 MDHEN, CDR2 SYDVKM. Full variable domain (remainder filled in from reference TRBV28 and TRBJ1-1): DVKVTQSSRYLVKRTGEKVFLECVQDMDHENMFWYRQDPGLGLRLIYFSYDVKMKEKGDIPEGYSVSREKKERFSLILESASTNQTSMYLCASKLGGTGGHNTEAFFGQGTRLTVV.

This sequence joins TRBV5-5 and TRBJ2-5; weak D call: TRBD2 (5 bases). CDR3 length: 13 residues. CDR1 SGHKS and CDR2 YYEKEE come from the germline V gene (reference sequence). With 4 bases removed from V and 1 base from J, the gap between germline ends came to 8 bases. The CDR3 loop reads CASSTEGQETQYF. CDR3 DNA sequence: TGTGCCAGCAGCACAGAGGGCCAAGAGACCCAGTACTTC. The entire variable domain, with the rest obtained from reference TRBV5-5 and TRBJ2-5, is as follows: DAGVTQSPTHLIKTRGQQVTLRCSPISGHKSVSWYQQVLGQGPQFIFQYYEKEERGRGNFPDRFSARQFPNYSSELNVNALLLGDSALYLCASSTEGQETQYFGPGTRLLVL.

CDR3 sequence reads: CASSQTSGRENEQYF. In DNA form, the CDR3 reads TGCGCCAGCAGCCAAACTAGCGGGAGAGAGAACGAGCAGTACTTC. The genes are TRBV4-1 and TRBJ2-7; 11 positions match TRBD2. V dropped 2 bases and J dropped 5; count of bases not matched to a gene: 5. The CDR3 spans 15 residues. CDR1 is MGHRA and CDR2 is YSYEKL in the germline V gene.

The genes are TRBV18 and TRBJ2-1; D not resolved. The germline V gene has CDR1 KGHSH and CDR2 LQKENI. The CDR3 loop spans 13 amino acids. V gave up 8 bases and J gave up 1 base, with 9 bases separating them. The CDR3, as DNA: TGTGCCAGCCTAGGTGGGTCCTACAATGAGCAGTTCTTC. Its translation is CASLGGSYNEQFF.

This rearrangement joins TRBV28 to TRBJ2-7; 7 bases are shared with TRBD1. Germline loops: CDR1 MDHEN, CDR2 SYDVKM. The V gene end was trimmed by 8 bases and the J gene end by 2 bases; junction bases not matched to a gene: 6. There are 13 residues in the CDR3. This chain's CDR3 is CASRGQAAYEQYF. In nucleotides, the CDR3 is TGTGCCAGCCGCGGACAGGCCGCCTACGAGCAGTACTTC.

The chain combines TRBV9 with TRBJ1-4, with D perhaps matching TRBD1 (5 bases). The CDR3 sequence is 14 residues long. V dropped 3 bases and J dropped 8 bases, with 14 bases sitting between them. Germline CDR1 SGDLS, CDR2 YYNGEE. CDR3 in amino acids: CASSGGGVVEKLFF. The CDR3 region has the DNA TGTGCCAGCAGCGGCGGAGGGGTGGTGGAAAAACTGTTTTTT.

The J gene is TRBJ1-1, the V gene TRBV6-5; 8 nucleotides align to TRBD1. The CDR3 sequence is 13 residues long. Trimming cost V 2 bases and J 6 bases; bases outside gene matches: 2. The V gene's germline CDR1 is MNHEY and CDR2 SVGAGI. The CDR3 protein is CASSYDRGPEAFF. CDR3 nucleotides: TGTGCCAGCAGTTACGACAGGGGTCCTGAAGCTTTCTTT.

The rearrangement links TRBV28 to TRBJ1-1, with 8 positions matching TRBD1. The CDR3 runs to 12 residues. V trimming: 6 bases; J trimming: 7 bases; junction bases outside the gene matches: 4. From germline, CDR1 is MDHEN and CDR2 SYDVKM. The CDR3 DNA reads as TGTGCCAGCAGACAGGGGGGAGGTGAAGCTTTCTTT. It yields the protein CASRQGGGEAFF. The entire variable domain, with the rest obtained from reference TRBV28 and TRBJ1-1, is as follows: DVKVTQSSRYLVKRTGEKVFLECVQDMDHENMFWYRQDPGLGLRLIYFSYDVKMKEKGDIPEGYSVSREKKERFSLILESASTNQTSMYLCASRQGGGEAFFGQGTRLTVV.

The J gene is TRBJ2-5, the V gene TRBV10-2; 9 bases are shared with TRBD2. The CDR3 spans 12 residues. Losses at the gene ends were 7 bases for V and 8 bases for J; bases not matched to a gene: 5. Germline values: CDR1 WSHSY, CDR2 SAAADI. The CDR3: CASMGAGGTQYF. As DNA, the CDR3 is TGCGCCAGCATGGGAGCGGGGGGCACCCAGTACTTC.

CDR3 in DNA: TGTGCCAGCGGGGGGGGTAGTGGCTATGGCTACACCTTC. Protein product: CASGGGSGYGYTF. The chain has TRBV28 and TRBJ1-2, with D tentatively TRBD1 (5 bases). The CDR3 loop spans 13 amino acids. V dropped 8 bases and J dropped 4 bases, with 14 bases sitting between them. Per the germline V gene, CDR1 is MDHEN and CDR2 is SYDVKM.

This clone was seen only once. V and J are TRBV3-1 (or the pseudogene TRBV3-2) and TRBJ1-5; TRBD1 might be the D (5 bases). From germline, CDR1 is LGHDT and CDR2 YNNKEL (reference sequence). V dropped 1 base and J dropped 6 bases, with 19 bases sitting between them. This CDR3 has 17 residues. The CDR3 bases are TGTGCCAGCAGCCAAGCCGGGTGGGGCAGTCCTAGTCAGCCCCAGCATTTT. This gives the protein CASSQAGWGSPSQPQHF.